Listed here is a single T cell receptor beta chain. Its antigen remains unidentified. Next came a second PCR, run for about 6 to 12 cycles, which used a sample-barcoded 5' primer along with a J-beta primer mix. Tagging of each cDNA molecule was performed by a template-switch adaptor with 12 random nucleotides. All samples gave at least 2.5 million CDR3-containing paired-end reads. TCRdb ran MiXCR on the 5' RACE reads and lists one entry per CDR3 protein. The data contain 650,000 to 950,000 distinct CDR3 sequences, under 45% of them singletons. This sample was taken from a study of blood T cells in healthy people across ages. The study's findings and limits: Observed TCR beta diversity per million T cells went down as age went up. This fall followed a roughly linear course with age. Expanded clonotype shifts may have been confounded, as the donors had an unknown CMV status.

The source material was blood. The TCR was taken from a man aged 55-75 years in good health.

The CDR3 DNA is TGTGCCAGCAGTTCGACTGTTGGCGGGGGGGCCCCCTACAATGAGCAGTTCTTC. Its translation is CASSSTVGGGAPYNEQFF. The chain combines TRBV28 with TRBJ2-1, with TRBD2 matching over 9 bases. In germline, CDR1 is MDHEN, CDR2 SYDVKM. The CDR3 consists of 18 residues. With V trimmed by 4 bases and J by 2 bases, 12 bases remained unmatched.